This T cell receptor (beta chain) was identified in a study of cytomegalovirus exposure and HLA in healthy donors. Study in general: Some 91 million unique TCRs from HLA-typed donors were held in an early release of data. Study-level results: The study had only CMV serostatus as immune exposure information.

As to this clone: Its antigen remains unidentified.

PCR was performed using 60 Vbeta and 13 Jbeta primers. The method was immunoSEQ multiplex PCR; TCRdb's version includes in-frame clones alone and lacks a portion of them. This table has around 63,000 clones, around 80% appearing once. The sequencing sample was made of PBMCs. The sequence derives from a man between 40 and 49 years old in good health and CMV-seronegative.

The CDR3 DNA reads TGTGCCAGCAGCAAAATGAAGCGAGTTGGCACCGGGGAGCTGTTTTTT. This translates into CASSKMKRVGTGELFF. The rearrangement joins TRBV21-1 to TRBJ2-2; the table's TRBD2 call for D was not verified on the DNA. TRBV21-1 is recorded as a pseudogene. The CDR3 is made up of 16 amino acids.